Listed here are 4 T cell receptor beta chains from one sample, sequenced in a study of T cell responses to AZD1222 COVID-19 vaccine. Measured with immunoSEQ multiplex PCR; TCRdb has only the in-frame clones, and not every one. The sample has more than 95,000 clones; more than 70% are singletons. This sample comprised peripheral blood, obtained on day 0 of AZD1222 vaccination. The receptors were sampled from an adult in good health.

In this sample, this clone turned up once. The V gene is TRBV5-4, the J gene TRBJ2-3; D is tentatively TRBD1 or TRBD2 (5 bases each). Trimming took 1 base from V and 5 from J, leaving 20 bases between them. The CDR3 spans 17 residues. CDR1 is SGHNT and CDR2 is YYREEE in the germline V gene (reference sequence). The CDR3 bases are TGTGCCAGCAGCTTGTGGGCACTCGGGACGGCCGTAGATACGCAGTATTTT. This gives the protein CASSLWALGTAVDTQYF.

V gene TRBV25-1 combines with J gene TRBJ1-2; D is possibly TRBD1 (5 bases). V was shortened by 8 bases and J by 2 bases, with 15 bases between the two germline ends. The CDR3 contains 14 residues. Germline CDR1 reads MGHDK; CDR2 reads SYGVNS. In nucleotides, the CDR3 is TGTGCCAGCGGCTGGGGGATCGGGAACTATGGCTACACCTTC. It translates to CASGWGIGNYGYTF.

The chain joins TRBV24-1 to TRBJ1-1, with D hard to call. CDR3 length equals 12 residues. CDR1 and CDR2 (germline): KGHDR, SFDVKD. Trimming removed 0 bases at V and 7 bases at J, with 5 bases between. The CDR3 coding sequence is TGTGCCACCAGTGATTTGTGGGGTGAAGCTTTCTTT. This sequence encodes CATSDLWGEAFF.

This clone was found once. The chain combines TRBV15 with TRBJ2-2; TRBD2 matches 10 bases. Germline values: CDR1 LNHNV, CDR2 YYDKDF (reference sequence). V was pared by 5 bases and J by 7 bases, with 10 bases of the junction left unmatched. The CDR3 spans 16 residues. CDR3 region: CATSLGGSGGHGELFF. The CDR3 DNA is TGTGCCACCAGCCTCGGGGGTAGCGGGGGGCACGGGGAGCTGTTTTTT.